This TCR beta chain was recorded in a study of beta chain features in type 1 diabetes. This CDR3 contains 16 residues. Germline V CDR1 and CDR2: MGHRA, YSYEKL. V gave up 4 bases and J gave up 4 bases, with 17 bases separating them. The table lists this clone with a few counts. Expressed TCRB transcripts were sequenced, since all the RNA that had been isolated was reverse transcribed. Only in-frame clones appear in the TCRdb table, and some are missing; sequencing was by immunoSEQ multiplex PCR. The data contain tens of thousands of clones, roughly 31% of them singletons. This TCR was recovered from a young woman in good health. The material sequenced was stem cell memory CD4+ T cells from blood. This chain joins TRBV4-1 and TRBJ1-3; D perhaps matches TRBD1 (6 bases). Here the CDR3 reads CASSRRGRAEGNTIYF. CDR3 bases: TGCGCCAGCAGCCGCAGGGGCAGGGCGGAAGGAAACACCATATATTTT.